This T cell receptor (beta chain) is drawn from a study of persistence of HIV-infected CD4 T cells (dated by TCRdb to the early 2020s). Some background on the complete study: The median time the participants had spent on suppressive ART was 7 to 9 years. Peripheral blood samples of up to roughly 180 mL were taken at multiple time points, with the exception of a couple of participants who underwent leukapheresis at a single time point. The study isolated CMV- and HIV-1 Gag-responding CD4+ T cells from ART-treated individuals to examine antigen-driven clonal expansion of HIV-1-infected cells. TCRbeta sequencing assessed the clonality of all cells in each sorted population, while proviral sequencing assessed the clonality of infected cells. The TCR cluster analysis across participants included 8 or 9 participants for CMV and more than five participants for Gag.

As for this clone: Its antigen remains unidentified. Within one base of it there is no much larger clone, and no base qualities were kept.

The immunoSEQ hsTCRB assay version 4, run in survey mode, was used to sequence TCRbeta repertoires from genomic DNA. For TCRbeta sequencing, genomic DNA was diluted to 10 ng/uL, and up to roughly 1 ug was used per sample. The paper's processing steps were these. TCRbeta data analysis was done in ImmunoSeq Analyzer 3.0, and diversity was calculated on productive nucleotide rearrangements. Using the Immunarch R package, the improved Chao index served to estimate lower-bound TCR diversity and the Gini coefficient served to estimate clonality. When different nucleotide rearrangements encoded the same CDR3beta amino acid sequence, each rearrangement was treated as a distinct clonotype. TCRbeta sequences significantly enriched in antigen-responding cells relative to anti-CD3/anti-CD28-activated cells were identified by differential abundance analysis. Using predicted peptide-MHC specificity as the basis, GLIPH2 grouped TCRs into clusters, both for each participant individually and for the merged data sets that combined participants. Here the immuneACCESS table is served through TCRdb, limited to in-frame sequences with V and J called. Missing clones are a known gap in these copies; in checked studies unresolved V genes cover under half, and the rest lacks a known reason. D and trimming come from the DNA, and the V and J calls and clone size come from that table. The sample table shows about 25,000 clones, and 74% are seen once. The top ten constitute around 2% of the sample.

Taken with the paper, the label for treatment or condition translates to: suppressive antiretroviral therapy. A pool of overlapping HIV-1 Gag 15-mer peptides was used at about 0.96 ug per peptide per mL for cell stimulation. Sorting of responding CD4+ T cells was based on upregulation of both CD40 ligand and CD69. Participants were HIV-1-infected adults who started suppressive ART during chronic infection. Plasma HIV-1 RNA had been undetectable (below 50 copies/mL) in participants for at least 4 years. To be included, a participant needed positive CMV serology and a CD4+ T cell count above 400 cells/uL. Before stimulation, PBMCs were isolated using density centrifugation and depleted of CD8+ T cells. CD8-depleted PBMCs were stimulated for about 17 hours with anti-CD28/CD49d costimulation, CD40-blocking antibody and enfuvirtide to prevent new infections. Cells were sorted on a Beckman Coulter MoFlo Legacy or XDP sorter, with propidium iodide excluding dead cells. Genomic DNA was extracted with the QIAamp DNA Mini Kit for samples above one million cells, otherwise with the Quick-DNA Microprep Kit.

Paper-wide results and their limitations: Because the TCR analyses were done in bulk, restricting them to just the rare CMV-responding cells that actually carried HIV-1 proviruses was not possible. Significantly lower TCRbeta richness was observed in CMV- and Gag-responding cells than in anti-CD3/anti-CD28-responding cells, and higher oligoclonality was observed in CMV-responding cells than in CD3/CD28-stimulated and Gag-responding cells. Only a small number of individuals took part in the study, and only a limited range of antigens was tested. Within the same sorted populations, how oligoclonal the TCRs were correlated with how oligoclonal the proviruses were. Antigen-responding cells were enriched for degenerate expanded CDR3beta sequences, which suggests convergent selection of CD4+ responses to CMV and Gag.

The V and J ends are trimmed by 5 bases and 5 bases, leaving 12 bases between them. The CDR3 sequence holds 13 residues, the cysteine and phenylalanine included. Only the CDR3 part of the read is kept: 39 bases, read in frame from the first base. The germline V gene (reference sequence) provides CDR1 SEHNR and CDR2 FQNEAQ. This sequence uses TRBV7-9 and TRBJ1-1; the D gene assignment is ambiguous. The source material was CD4+ T cells sorted from PBMCs after approximately 19-hour stimulation, sampled from a patient who received antiretroviral therapy. The sample's cell subset or site label, in plain terms: CD40L+CD69+ CD4 T cells responding to HIV-1 Gag peptides. The TCR originated in an adult man with HIV who was CMV-seropositive. The DNA sequence reads TGTGCCAGCAGCCCGGCAGAATGGACTGAAGCTTTCTTT. Its coded protein is CASSPAEWTEAFF.